A selection of T cell receptor beta chains follows, all from one sample in a study of cytomegalovirus exposure and HLA in healthy donors. This table comes from immunoSEQ multiplex PCR, and its TCRdb copy is limited to in-frame clones, with some not included. The sample includes over 150,000 clones, 75% to 90% of them seen just once. The sample consisted of PBMCs. These TCRs come from a human donor in good health. Each CDR3 is given with its conserved first and last residue. Clone size is given for some rows only: seen once, a few or many times, or a class if the clone is expanded.

J gene	V gene	clone size	CDR3 protein
TRBJ1-4	TRBV2	few	CASRPQGAQGEKLFF
TRBJ2-1	TRBV7-2	NA	CASSLWEGDRFF
TRBJ2-2	TRBV5-1	NA	CASSSGQVITGELFF
TRBJ2-7	TRBV6-5	NA	CASTLSERGVHEQYF
TRBJ2-3	TRBV15	NA	CATSSTGYVSTDTQYF
TRBJ2-2	TRBV6-5	NA	CASDRGRNTGELFF
TRBJ2-3	TRBV7-2	NA	CASSLDVTSGGATDTQYF
TRBJ2-3	TRBV10-3	NA	CATKGGGDTQYF
TRBJ2-7	TRBV6-7	NA	CASPVVAGIWWEQYF
TRBJ2-3	TRBV9	NA	CASSGKLDRARGDTQYF
TRBJ2-3	TRBV27	NA	CASSSNRVEATDTQYF
TRBJ2-2	TRBV9	NA	CASSTRTGGNTGELFF
TRBJ2-7	TRBV2	NA	CASSDSPTSFEQYF
TRBJ2-1	TRBV10-2	NA	CASSGQVGPVNEQFF
TRBJ2-7	TRBV7-2	NA	CASSGFSGVSYEQYF
TRBJ1-1	TRBV7-9	NA	CSSSDRDTEAFF
TRBJ1-3	TRBV7-9	once	CASSVGTDSGNTIYF
TRBJ2-7	TRBV19	NA	CATKGQGIDEQYF